This entry is about one T cell receptor beta chain. V was trimmed by 6 bases and J by 0 bases, leaving 11 bases between them. The CDR3 has 14 amino acids. Germline CDR1 reads LNHDA; CDR2 reads SQIVND (reference sequence). This entry belongs to a study of blood T cells in healthy people across ages. Sample-barcoded 5' priming and a J-beta primer mix drove a second PCR of about 6 to 12 cycles. TCRdb itself ran the 5' RACE reads through MiXCR, one entry per CDR3 protein. The sample lists more than 600,000 distinct CDR3 sequences; 20% to 25% were seen once. Another study also made use of these data, one on T cells of mothers and their children.

This chain uses TRBV19 with TRBJ1-2; D remains unclear. Sequenced: blood. This receptor was taken from a boy aged 5-17 years in good health. The CDR3 sequence: CASSPKGTNYGYTF. DNA of the CDR3: TGTGCCAGTAGCCCTAAGGGAACTAACTATGGCTACACCTTC.